This T cell receptor (beta chain) was recorded in a study of control samples from healthy donors and cancer patients. Germline assignment: CDR1 SQVTM and CDR2 ANQGSEA. V lost 5 bases to trimming and J lost 7 bases, with 12 bases between them. The CDR3 is made up of 12 amino acids. Profiling relied on immunoSEQ multiplex PCR, and the TCRdb table lists in-frame clones only, not all of them. The data contain 35,000 to 55,000 clones, more than 65% of them singletons. The specimen was formalin-fixed, paraffin-embedded tissue. This sequence joins TRBV29-1 and TRBJ2-1; D perhaps matches TRBD1 (6 bases). This TCR came from a male donor with melanoma. In DNA, the CDR3 is TGCAGCGTTATAACAGGGCTGAATGAGCAGTTCTTC. Protein: CSVITGLNEQFF.